The clone carrying this T cell receptor beta chain has a handful of counts. Its antigen is unidentified. This record comes from a study of early T cells in non-severe SARS-CoV-2 infection. Whole-study context: Unpaired chains resulted from sequencing bulk RNA of unsorted whole blood. Study outcomes and limitations: Matches to VDJdb favored anti-spike CD8 responses and missed private and CD4 specificities.

Germline CDR1 is SGHDT and CDR2 is YYEEEE. This CDR3 is built from 13 residues. With 4 bases removed from V and 6 bases from J, the gap between germline ends came to 13 bases. Individual cDNA molecules were tagged with unique molecular identifiers. TCRdb itself ran the 5' RACE reads through MiXCR, one entry per CDR3 protein. The data show 64,000 or so distinct CDR3 sequences, with around 14% seen just once and about 4% held by the top ten. The chain recombines TRBV5-6 with TRBJ1-1; no clear D gene. The TCR was taken from an adult who was a healthcare worker with PCR-confirmed SARS-CoV-2 infection or an uninfected control (not recorded which). Material: whole blood. CDR3 loop: CASSERHLAEAFF. CDR3 sequence (DNA): TGTGCCAGCAGCGAGAGACACCTGGCTGAAGCTTTCTTT.